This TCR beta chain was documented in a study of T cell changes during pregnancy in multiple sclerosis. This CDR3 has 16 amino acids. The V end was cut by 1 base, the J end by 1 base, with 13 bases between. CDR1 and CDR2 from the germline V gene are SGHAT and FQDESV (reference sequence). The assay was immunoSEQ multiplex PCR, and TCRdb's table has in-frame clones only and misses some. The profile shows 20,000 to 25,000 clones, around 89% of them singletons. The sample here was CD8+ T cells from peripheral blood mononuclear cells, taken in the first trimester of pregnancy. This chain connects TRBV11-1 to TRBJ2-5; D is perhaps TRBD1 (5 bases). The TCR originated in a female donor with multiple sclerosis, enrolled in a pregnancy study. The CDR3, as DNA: TGTGCCAGCAGCTTAGGAGGACACTACCCCCAAGAGACCCAGTACTTC. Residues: CASSLGGHYPQETQYF.